Following are 21 T cell receptor beta chains from one sample sequenced in a study of T cell responses to AZD1222 COVID-19 vaccine. Measured with immunoSEQ multiplex PCR; TCRdb has only the in-frame clones, and not every one. The profile shows around 180,000 clones, around 93% of them singletons. The sequencing used peripheral blood, collected on day 0 of AZD1222 vaccination. The receptors derive from an adult in good health.

This clone is a singleton in its sample. The chain is built from TRBV9 and TRBJ2-1; 11 positions agree with TRBD1. The trim removed 0 bases at V and 3 bases at J, leaving 2 bases unmatched. This CDR3 comprises 16 residues. CDR1 and CDR2 (germline): SGDLS, YYNGEE. The CDR3, as DNA: TGTGCCAGCAGCGTAGGTGGGACAGGGGGCTACAATGAGCAGTTCTTC. Protein product: CASSVGGTGGYNEQFF.

The chain couples TRBV7-9 to TRBJ1-3; a weak D match, TRBD1 (5 bases). The germline V gene encodes CDR1 SEHNR and CDR2 FQNEAQ (reference sequence). The CDR3 runs 16 residues. The V end was cut by 3 bases, the J end by 3 bases, with 15 bases between. CDR3 bases: TGTGCCAGCAGCTTGTGGCAGGGAAGTAGTGGAAACACCATATATTTT. Encoded protein: CASSLWQGSSGNTIYF. The full variable domain, completed using reference TRBV7-9 and TRBJ1-3, is DTGVSQNPRHKITKRGQNVTFRCDPISEHNRLYWYRQTLGQGPEFLTYFQNEAQLEKSRLLSDRFSAERPKGSFSTLEIQRTEQGDSAMYLCASSLWQGSSGNTIYFGEGSWLTVV.

This sequence joins TRBV19 and TRBJ1-1, with D maybe TRBD1 (6 bases). Germline-derived CDR1 and CDR2 are LNHDA and SQIVND (reference sequence). The ends were cut back, 3 bases at V and 2 bases at J, with 10 bases in the middle. This CDR3 spans 14 amino acids. CDR3 in amino acids: CASSIGTLNTEAFF. The CDR3 DNA follows: TGTGCCAGTAGTATCGGGACACTTAACACTGAAGCTTTCTTT.

The genes are TRBV5-1 and TRBJ2-2; the match to TRBD2 covers 11 bases. Germline trimming cut 4 bases from V and 7 bases from J; bases unmatched to any gene: 9. The CDR3 sequence is 16 residues long. The V gene's germline CDR1 is SGHRS and CDR2 YFSETQ. CDR3 sequence (DNA): TGCGCCAGCAGCACACTAGCGGGAGCGGTCGGCGGGGAGCTGTTTTTT. It yields the protein CASSTLAGAVGGELFF.

The V call is TRBV30, the J call TRBJ1-1, with D uncertain. Trimming removed 4 bases from V and 6 bases from J, with 12 bases in between. The CDR3 is 12 residues long. Germline CDR1 and CDR2: GTSNPN and SVGIG (reference sequence). The CDR3: CAWKRSPAEAFF. The DNA of the CDR3 is TGTGCCTGGAAACGGTCCCCGGCTGAAGCTTTCTTT.

The J gene is TRBJ2-5, the V gene TRBV6-5, with 13 bases that match TRBD2. The germline CDR1 and CDR2 sequences are MNHEY and SVGAGI. After removal of 4 bases from V and 7 bases from J, the junction contained 6 bases not matched to a gene. This CDR3 contains 15 residues. CDR3 sequence (DNA): TGTGCCAGCAGTTGGACTAGCGGGAGTGGGGGGACCCAGTACTTC. The encoded protein is CASSWTSGSGGTQYF.

The chain recombines TRBV12-3 or TRBV12-4 with TRBJ1-1; 8 nucleotides agree with TRBD1. Trimming took 2 bases from V and 6 from J; bases not matched to a gene: 2. The CDR3 totals 13 residues. CDR3 sequence reads: CASSLQGASEAFF. The CDR3 DNA is TGTGCCAGCAGTTTACAGGGGGCTTCTGAAGCTTTCTTT.

This chain's CDR3 is CASSSLVFQAAKNIQYF. As DNA, the CDR3 is TGTGCCAGCAGTTCCCTGGTTTTTCAGGCAGCCAAAAACATTCAGTACTTC. The rearrangement links TRBV6-2 or TRBV6-3 to TRBJ2-4; D remains unclear. Germline-derived CDR1 and CDR2 are MNHEY and SVGEGT. This CDR3 spans 17 amino acids. V gave up 4 bases and J gave up 0 bases, with 16 bases separating them.

The chain couples TRBV19 to TRBJ2-1; TRBD2 aligns across 10 bases. CDR1 is LNHDA and CDR2 is SQIVND in the germline V gene (reference sequence). There are 16 residues in the CDR3. Trimming took 5 bases from V and 6 from J; bases not matched to a gene: 10. The CDR3 sequence is CASSVSSGSRINEQFF. The DNA for the CDR3 is TGTGCCAGTAGTGTATCTAGCGGGAGTCGCATCAATGAGCAGTTCTTC.

The CDR3 spells CASEHSRGRYEQYF. The CDR3 DNA reads TGTGCCAGCGAACATTCGAGGGGTCGCTACGAGCAGTACTTC. V and J are TRBV6-5 and TRBJ2-7; D may be TRBD1 or TRBD2 (5 bases each). Germline V gene sequence: CDR1 MNHEY, CDR2 SVGAGI. This CDR3 comprises 14 residues. V lost 8 bases and J lost 3, with 17 bases in between.

The J gene is TRBJ2-3, the V gene TRBV9; 12 bases are a match to TRBD2. The CDR3 totals 15 residues. Germline values: CDR1 SGDLS, CDR2 YYNGEE. With V trimmed by 7 bases and J by 3 bases, 6 bases remained unmatched. Here the CDR3 DNA reads TGTGCCAGCTCGACTAGCGGGAGCCGGACAGATACGCAGTATTTT. It yields the protein CASSTSGSRTDTQYF.

This sequence joins TRBV6-5 and TRBJ1-1; 7 nucleotides align to TRBD1. Per germline, CDR1 MNHEY and CDR2 SVGAGI. Trimming cost V 2 bases and J 8 bases; bases outside gene matches: 5. This CDR3 is 13 amino acids long. The chain's CDR3 is CASSYVPTGEAFF. The CDR3 bases are TGTGCCAGCAGTTACGTCCCGACAGGGGAAGCTTTCTTT.

The chain carries TRBV19 and TRBJ2-5; the D gene is possibly TRBD2 (5 bases). Germline assignment: CDR1 LNHDA and CDR2 SQIVND (reference sequence). The CDR3 consists of 13 residues. Trimming cost V 3 bases and J 5 bases, with 10 bases left between them. The CDR3 loop is CASSIAAAETQYF. In DNA, the CDR3 is TGTGCCAGTAGTATCGCAGCGGCCGAGACCCAGTACTTC.

The V call is TRBV28, the J call TRBJ2-1; TRBD2 aligns across 8 bases. Germline assignment: CDR1 MDHEN and CDR2 SYDVKM. The CDR3 is 19 amino acids. The junction had 17 bases not matched to a gene; V was cut back by 4 bases and J by 3 bases. This CDR3 reads CASSSLGGRTLNDYNEQFF. The CDR3, as DNA: TGTGCCAGCAGTTCCCTTGGCGGGAGGACTCTAAATGACTACAATGAGCAGTTCTTC. Full variable domain (remainder filled in from reference TRBV28 and TRBJ2-1): DVKVTQSSRYLVKRTGEKVFLECVQDMDHENMFWYRQDPGLGLRLIYFSYDVKMKEKGDIPEGYSVSREKKERFSLILESASTNQTSMYLCASSSLGGRTLNDYNEQFFGPGTRLTVL.

The chain employs TRBV6-5 and TRBJ1-6, with D hard to call. Germline V gene sequence: CDR1 MNHEY, CDR2 SVGAGI. This CDR3 is built from 13 residues. The V gene lost 6 bases and the J gene lost 14 bases, with 17 bases spanning the gap. The chain's CDR3 is CASSPYSVWSLHF. The DNA for the CDR3 is TGTGCCAGCAGCCCATACAGCGTGTGGTCCCTCCACTTT.

The CDR3 DNA follows: TGTGCCATCAGTGAATGGGGGACTGAAGCTTTCTTT. Translated: CAISEWGTEAFF. The J gene is TRBJ1-1, the V gene TRBV10-3, with D possibly being TRBD1 (5 bases). Per the germline V gene, CDR1 is ENHRY and CDR2 is SYGVKD. Trimming removed 3 bases at V and 5 bases at J, with 7 bases between. The CDR3 has 12 amino acids.

This chain uses TRBV20-1 with TRBJ2-1; no clear D. The CDR3 is 15 residues long. Trimming left V 5 bases short and J 2 bases short, with 16 bases between. Germline V lookup: CDR1 DFQATT, CDR2 SNEGSKA (reference sequence). The CDR3 protein is CSARDSAQPYNEQFF. In DNA form, the CDR3 reads TGCAGTGCTCGTGACTCAGCGCAGCCCTACAATGAGCAGTTCTTC.

This clone turned up a few times. The rearrangement joins TRBV5-1 to TRBJ1-2; D is unclear. Trimming removed 1 base at V and 6 bases at J, with 13 bases between. The CDR3 length is 14 residues. Germline-derived CDR1 and CDR2 are SGHRS and YFSETQ. The CDR3: CASSLRATPDGYTF. DNA for the CDR3: TGCGCCAGCAGCTTGAGGGCCACGCCGGATGGCTACACCTTC.

The J gene is TRBJ2-1, the V gene TRBV10-1; 7 positions agree with TRBD2. From germline, CDR1 is WNHNN and CDR2 SYGVQD (reference sequence). This CDR3 is built from 16 residues. Germline trimming cut 3 bases from V and 6 bases from J; bases unmatched to any gene: 11. CDR3 residues: CASSEILAGRINEQFF. The CDR3 DNA is TGCGCCAGCAGTGAAATCTTAGCGGGTCGTATCAATGAGCAGTTCTTC.

The chain has TRBV6-2 or TRBV6-3 and TRBJ2-7; D tentatively reads TRBD1 or TRBD2 (5 bases each). The germline V gene has CDR1 MNHEY and CDR2 SVGEGT. Trimming pared 0 bases from V and 5 bases from J, leaving 11 bases between. The CDR3 loop spans 14 amino acids. CDR3: CASSYSEGTNEQYF. The CDR3 bases are TGTGCCAGCAGTTACTCGGAAGGGACGAACGAGCAGTACTTC.

This clone has a handful of counts. The rearrangement uses TRBV30 and TRBJ1-6, with D tentatively TRBD1 (5 bases). Between the trimmed V and J ends, which lost 3 bases and 5 bases, there was a span of 11 bases. CDR1 GTSNPN and CDR2 SVGIG come from the germline V gene (reference sequence). The CDR3 is made up of 14 amino acids. This CDR3 is CAWRRGIDNSPLHF. The CDR3 coding sequence is TGTGCCTGGAGGCGGGGGATCGATAATTCACCCCTCCACTTT.